This is a list of T cell receptor beta chains from one sample in a study of blood T cell repertoires in COVID-19. TCRdb's copy holds only in-frame clones and misses some; the assay was immunoSEQ multiplex PCR. The sample consists of approximately 220,000 clones, about 80% of them appearing once. The material sequenced was PBMCs or T cells enriched from blood (not recorded which). The receptors shown here come from a woman aged 45-60 years who had been exposed to COVID-19. CDR3s include the opening cysteine and the closing phenylalanine or tryptophan. The D gene is left open where the match is weak. For some rows the clone size is stated as once, few or many, or as a class when expanded; others skip it.

V gene: TRBV28
CDR3 length: 15
J gene: TRBJ1-2
D gene: TRBD1
clone size: .
CDR3 DNA: TGTGCCAGCAGATCCGGACAGGGGGCTAGCTATGGCTACACCTTC
CDR3 protein: CASRSGQGASYGYTF

V gene: TRBV10-3
CDR3 length: 16
J gene: TRBJ2-3
D gene: TRBD1
clone size: .
CDR3 DNA: TGTGCCATCAGGAAATCAGGACAGGGCCCTGCAGATACGCAGTATTTT
CDR3 protein: CAIRKSGQGPADTQYF

V gene: TRBV9
CDR3 length: 13
J gene: TRBJ1-2
D gene: .
clone size: few
CDR3 DNA: TGTGCCAGCAGCAGGAGAGGGAACGATGGCTACACCTTC
CDR3 protein: CASSRRGNDGYTF

V gene: TRBV19
CDR3 length: 16
J gene: TRBJ1-4
D gene: .
clone size: .
CDR3 DNA: TGTGCCAGTAGTTGTACCCCGGACAGTGATCATGAAAAACTGTTTTTT
CDR3 protein: CASSCTPDSDHEKLFF

V gene: TRBV3-1/TRBV3-2
CDR3 length: 16
J gene: TRBJ2-7
D gene: TRBD1
clone size: .
CDR3 DNA: TGTGCCAGCAGCCACTACACCGGGACAGGGCAGTACGAGCAGTACTTC
CDR3 protein: CASSHYTGTGQYEQYF

V gene: TRBV27
CDR3 length: 15
J gene: TRBJ1-2
D gene: TRBD1
clone size: many
CDR3 DNA: TGTGCCAGCAGCCCGGGACAGGGGATAGACTATGGCTACACCTTC
CDR3 protein: CASSPGQGIDYGYTF

V gene: TRBV4-1
CDR3 length: 15
J gene: TRBJ1-2
D gene: .
clone size: .
CDR3 DNA: TGCGCCAGCAGCCAAGATCACGGGCAGGGCTATGGCTACACCTTC
CDR3 protein: CASSQDHGQGYGYTF

V gene: TRBV27
CDR3 length: 13
J gene: TRBJ1-1
D gene: TRBD1
clone size: .
CDR3 DNA: TGTGCCAGCAGTCTTCAAACAGGGGGCAGAGCTTTCTTT
CDR3 protein: CASSLQTGGRAFF

V gene: TRBV7-9
CDR3 length: 13
J gene: TRBJ2-1
D gene: TRBD2
clone size: .
CDR3 DNA: TGTGCCAGCAGCCCCAGGACTAGGAATGAGCAGTTCTTC
CDR3 protein: CASSPRTRNEQFF

V gene: TRBV2
CDR3 length: 14
J gene: TRBJ1-1
D gene: .
clone size: .
CDR3 DNA: TGTGCCAGCAGTGCCGGGACTTCGAACACTGAAGCTTTCTTT
CDR3 protein: CASSAGTSNTEAFF

V gene: TRBV10-3
CDR3 length: 15
J gene: TRBJ2-1
D gene: TRBD2
clone size: .
CDR3 DNA: TGTGCCATCAGGGTAAGCGGGGGGGCCAACAATGAGCAGTTCTTC
CDR3 protein: CAIRVSGGANNEQFF

V gene: TRBV11-1
CDR3 length: 15
J gene: TRBJ2-1
D gene: .
clone size: .
CDR3 DNA: TGTGCCAGCAGTGATCGTTCGCAGTTCTACAATGAGCAGTTCTTC
CDR3 protein: CASSDRSQFYNEQFF

V gene: TRBV30
CDR3 length: 13
J gene: TRBJ2-5
D gene: .
clone size: .
CDR3 DNA: TGTGCCTGGCAGCCAAGAGGCCGTGAGACCCAGTACTTC
CDR3 protein: CAWQPRGRETQYF

V gene: TRBV1
CDR3 length: 14
J gene: TRBJ2-1
D gene: .
clone size: .
CDR3 DNA: TGCACCGGATCTCCTCCGGGACTAGCCAATGAGCAGTTCTTC
CDR3 protein: CTGSPPGLANEQFF

V gene: TRBV19
CDR3 length: 15
J gene: TRBJ1-5
D gene: .
clone size: .
CDR3 DNA: TGTGCCAGTAGTATAAGGAGAGGAGGGAATCAGCCCCAGCATTTT
CDR3 protein: CASSIRRGGNQPQHF

V gene: TRBV4-3
CDR3 length: 12
J gene: TRBJ2-5
D gene: .
clone size: .
CDR3 DNA: TGCGCCAGCAGCACGCCGGGAGAGACCCAGTACTTC
CDR3 protein: CASSTPGETQYF

V gene: TRBV28
CDR3 length: 12
J gene: TRBJ1-2
D gene: TRBD1
clone size: .
CDR3 DNA: TGTGCCAGCCAGACAGGGCCCTATGGCTACACCTTC
CDR3 protein: CASQTGPYGYTF

V gene: TRBV5-1
CDR3 length: 15
J gene: TRBJ1-4
D gene: TRBD1
clone size: few
CDR3 DNA: TGCGCCAGCAGCTTTGATCGGACAGGGAATGAAAAACTGTTTTTT
CDR3 protein: CASSFDRTGNEKLFF

V gene: TRBV30
CDR3 length: 17
J gene: TRBJ2-2
D gene: TRBD1
clone size: .
CDR3 DNA: TGTGCCTGGAGGGGGGCGAGGGGGCGTCTTTCGACCGGGGAGCTGTTTTTT
CDR3 protein: CAWRGARGRLSTGELFF

V gene: TRBV2
CDR3 length: 16
J gene: TRBJ1-5
D gene: TRBD1
clone size: .
CDR3 DNA: TGTGCCAGCACCCCGGACAGGGGGAAGGGCAATCAGCCCCAGCATTTT
CDR3 protein: CASTPDRGKGNQPQHF

V gene: TRBV9
CDR3 length: 12
J gene: TRBJ2-7
D gene: .
clone size: .
CDR3 DNA: TGTGCCAGCAGCGTATCCGGGATTGAGCAGTACTTC
CDR3 protein: CASSVSGIEQYF

V gene: TRBV12-3/TRBV12-4
CDR3 length: 13
J gene: TRBJ1-1
D gene: .
clone size: .
CDR3 DNA: TGTGCCAGCAGTCGAGAATTGAACACTGAAGCTTTCTTT
CDR3 protein: CASSRELNTEAFF

V gene: TRBV21-1
CDR3 length: 18
J gene: TRBJ2-4
D gene: .
clone size: .
CDR3 DNA: TGTGCCAGCAGCCCAAATCAGGACAGGATGTTAGCCAAAAACATTCAGTACTTC
CDR3 protein: CASSPNQDRMLAKNIQYF

V gene: TRBV25-1
CDR3 length: 14
J gene: TRBJ1-6
D gene: .
clone size: .
CDR3 DNA: TGTGCCAGCACATTGGGCCCCTATAATTCACCCCTCCACTTT
CDR3 protein: CASTLGPYNSPLHF

V gene: TRBV6-2/TRBV6-3
CDR3 length: 14
J gene: TRBJ1-5
D gene: .
clone size: .
CDR3 DNA: TGTGCCAGCAGTTCCCGGCGGGTGGGTCAGCCCCAGCATTTT
CDR3 protein: CASSSRRVGQPQHF

V gene: TRBV7-8
CDR3 length: 13
J gene: TRBJ1-5
D gene: .
clone size: .
CDR3 DNA: TGTGCCAGCAGCTTACAGGGAAATCAGCCCCAGCATTTT
CDR3 protein: CASSLQGNQPQHF

V gene: TRBV24-1
CDR3 length: 16
J gene: TRBJ1-2
D gene: TRBD1
clone size: few
CDR3 DNA: TGTGCCACCAGTGCCAGGACAGGGGGCAAAGACTATGGCTACACCTTC
CDR3 protein: CATSARTGGKDYGYTF

V gene: TRBV11-2
CDR3 length: 13
J gene: TRBJ2-7
D gene: .
clone size: .
CDR3 DNA: TGTGCCAGCATGACTGGAGGAGGCTACGAGCAGTACTTC
CDR3 protein: CASMTGGGYEQYF

V gene: TRBV27
CDR3 length: 14
J gene: TRBJ2-7
D gene: TRBD1
clone size: .
CDR3 DNA: TGTGCCAGCAGTCCCCCGGGACAGGTTCACGAGCAGTACTTC
CDR3 protein: CASSPPGQVHEQYF

V gene: TRBV21-1
CDR3 length: 16
J gene: TRBJ2-7
D gene: .
clone size: .
CDR3 DNA: TGTGCCAGCAGCAGGAGCCTCGGGACAGATCCCTACGAGCAGTACTTC
CDR3 protein: CASSRSLGTDPYEQYF

V gene: TRBV10-2
CDR3 length: 13
J gene: TRBJ1-6
D gene: .
clone size: .
CDR3 DNA: TGCGCCAGCAGTGACGGGAGGGATTCACCCCTCCACTTT
CDR3 protein: CASSDGRDSPLHF

V gene: TRBV28
CDR3 length: 14
J gene: TRBJ2-1
D gene: TRBD2
clone size: .
CDR3 DNA: TGTGCCAGCAGTGTTAGCGGGGTTCACAATGAGCAGTTCTTC
CDR3 protein: CASSVSGVHNEQFF

V gene: TRBV19
CDR3 length: 15
J gene: TRBJ1-5
D gene: TRBD1
clone size: few
CDR3 DNA: TGTGCCAGTAGTTCTGGGACAGGGGGCAGGCAGCCCCAGCATTTT
CDR3 protein: CASSSGTGGRQPQHF

V gene: TRBV11-2
CDR3 length: 14
J gene: TRBJ1-1
D gene: TRBD1
clone size: .
CDR3 DNA: TGTGCCAGTACAGGGGGCGGGATAGGCACTGAAGCTTTCTTT
CDR3 protein: CASTGGGIGTEAFF

V gene: TRBV5-1
CDR3 length: 15
J gene: TRBJ1-6
D gene: TRBD1
clone size: .
CDR3 DNA: TGCGCCAGCAGACCCTTGACAGGGGGTGGTTCACCCCTCCACTTT
CDR3 protein: CASRPLTGGGSPLHF

V gene: TRBV4-1
CDR3 length: 17
J gene: TRBJ1-3
D gene: TRBD1
clone size: .
CDR3 DNA: TGCGCCAGCAGCCCTTTGGCAGGGGGGTTCGGCGGAAACACCATATATTTT
CDR3 protein: CASSPLAGGFGGNTIYF

V gene: TRBV6-6
CDR3 length: 16
J gene: TRBJ2-1
D gene: TRBD2
clone size: once
CDR3 DNA: TGTGCCAGCAGTTACTCGTGGCGCGGGGGAAACAATGAGCAGTTCTTC
CDR3 protein: CASSYSWRGGNNEQFF

V gene: TRBV14
CDR3 length: 13
J gene: TRBJ1-2
D gene: .
clone size: .
CDR3 DNA: TGTGCCAGCAGCTGGAACAGGGAGCATGGCTACACCTTC
CDR3 protein: CASSWNREHGYTF

V gene: TRBV4-3
CDR3 length: 16
J gene: TRBJ2-1
D gene: .
clone size: .
CDR3 DNA: TGCGCCAGCAGCCCCTCACCGACGGCCGGAGGAGGCGAGCAGTTCTTC
CDR3 protein: CASSPSPTAGGGEQFF

V gene: TRBV11-2
CDR3 length: 13
J gene: TRBJ1-1
D gene: .
clone size: once
CDR3 DNA: TGTGCCAGCATAAAGGACTTTAACACTGAAGCTTTCTTT
CDR3 protein: CASIKDFNTEAFF

V gene: TRBV3-1/TRBV3-2
CDR3 length: 16
J gene: TRBJ2-5
D gene: TRBD1
clone size: .
CDR3 DNA: TGTGCCAGCAGCCCCTCTCTGGCAGGGGGTAAAGAGACCCAGTACTTC
CDR3 protein: CASSPSLAGGKETQYF

V gene: TRBV3-1/TRBV3-2
CDR3 length: 16
J gene: TRBJ2-1
D gene: TRBD2
clone size: .
CDR3 DNA: TGTGCCAGCAGCCGGAATAGCGGGGGAAGCTACAATGAGCAGTTCTTC
CDR3 protein: CASSRNSGGSYNEQFF

V gene: TRBV7-9
CDR3 length: 15
J gene: TRBJ1-2
D gene: .
clone size: .
CDR3 DNA: TGTGCCAGCAGCTTAGAAACAGGGATAAACTATGGCTACACCTTC
CDR3 protein: CASSLETGINYGYTF

V gene: TRBV5-1
CDR3 length: 14
J gene: TRBJ2-3
D gene: .
clone size: .
CDR3 DNA: TGCGCCAGCAGTTCGGGACACAGCACAGATACGCAGTATTTT
CDR3 protein: CASSSGHSTDTQYF

V gene: TRBV5-6
CDR3 length: 14
J gene: TRBJ1-4
D gene: .
clone size: .
CDR3 DNA: TGTGCCAGCAGCTGGACTGACATCCCTGAAAAACTGTTTTTT
CDR3 protein: CASSWTDIPEKLFF

V gene: TRBV9
CDR3 length: 16
J gene: TRBJ2-1
D gene: TRBD2
clone size: .
CDR3 DNA: TGTGCCAGCAGCCCTTTTGGGCGGGGGGAATTAAATGAGCAGTTCTTC
CDR3 protein: CASSPFGRGELNEQFF

V gene: TRBV5-1
CDR3 length: 14
J gene: TRBJ1-1
D gene: TRBD1
clone size: .
CDR3 DNA: TGCGCCAGCAGCTTGGAACAGGGGGCGACTGAAGCTTTCTTT
CDR3 protein: CASSLEQGATEAFF

V gene: TRBV19
CDR3 length: 14
J gene: TRBJ1-5
D gene: .
clone size: .
CDR3 DNA: TGTGCCAGTAGACGAAGGCGGGGCAATCAGCCCCAGCATTTT
CDR3 protein: CASRRRRGNQPQHF

V gene: TRBV4-3
CDR3 length: 17
J gene: TRBJ2-1
D gene: TRBD2
clone size: .
CDR3 DNA: TGCGCCAGCAGCCATTCCCGGACTAGCGGGGCTTACAATGAGCAGTTCTTC
CDR3 protein: CASSHSRTSGAYNEQFF

V gene: TRBV24-1
CDR3 length: 16
J gene: TRBJ2-6
D gene: TRBD1
clone size: .
CDR3 DNA: TGTGCCACCAGTGAGGACAGGGGATTGAGGGCCAACGTCCTGACTTTC
CDR3 protein: CATSEDRGLRANVLTF

V gene: TRBV5-4
CDR3 length: 14
J gene: TRBJ1-2
D gene: TRBD1
clone size: .
CDR3 DNA: TGTGCCAGCAGCGCGGACAGGGGTGCGTATGGCTACACCTTC
CDR3 protein: CASSADRGAYGYTF

V gene: TRBV19
CDR3 length: 14
J gene: TRBJ2-1
D gene: TRBD2
clone size: few
CDR3 DNA: TGTGCCAGCAGAACTAGCGGGGGGGTCGGTGAGCAGTTCTTC
CDR3 protein: CASRTSGGVGEQFF

V gene: TRBV5-1
CDR3 length: 17
J gene: TRBJ1-1
D gene: TRBD1
clone size: .
CDR3 DNA: TGCGCCAGCAGCCGAAGCGGACAGGGGGCGTGGGACACTGAAGCTTTCTTT
CDR3 protein: CASSRSGQGAWDTEAFF